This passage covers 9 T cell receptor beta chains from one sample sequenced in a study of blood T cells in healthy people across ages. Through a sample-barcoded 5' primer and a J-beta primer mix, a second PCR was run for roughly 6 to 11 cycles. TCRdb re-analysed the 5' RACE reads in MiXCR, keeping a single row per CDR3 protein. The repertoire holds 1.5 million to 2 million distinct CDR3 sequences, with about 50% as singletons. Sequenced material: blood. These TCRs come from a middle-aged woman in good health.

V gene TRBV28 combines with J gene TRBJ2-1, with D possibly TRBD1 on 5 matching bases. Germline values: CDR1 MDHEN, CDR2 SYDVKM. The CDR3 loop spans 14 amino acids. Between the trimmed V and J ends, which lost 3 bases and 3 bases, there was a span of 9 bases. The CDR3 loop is CASSFEGVYNEQFF. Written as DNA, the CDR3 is TGTGCCAGCAGTTTTGAAGGGGTCTACAATGAGCAGTTCTTC.

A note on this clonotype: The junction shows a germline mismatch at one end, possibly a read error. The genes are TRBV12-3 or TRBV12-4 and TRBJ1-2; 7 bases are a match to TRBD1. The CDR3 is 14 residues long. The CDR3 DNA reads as TGTGCCAGCACCCAACAGGGGCTCGGCGATGGCTGCACCTTC. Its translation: CASTQQGLGDGCTF.

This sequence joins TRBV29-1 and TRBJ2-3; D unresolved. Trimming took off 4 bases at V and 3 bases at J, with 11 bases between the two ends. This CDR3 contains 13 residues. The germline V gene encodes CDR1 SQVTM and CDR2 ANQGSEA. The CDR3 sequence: CSVGILGTDTQYF. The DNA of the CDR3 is TGCAGCGTTGGGATTTTAGGAACAGATACGCAGTATTTT.

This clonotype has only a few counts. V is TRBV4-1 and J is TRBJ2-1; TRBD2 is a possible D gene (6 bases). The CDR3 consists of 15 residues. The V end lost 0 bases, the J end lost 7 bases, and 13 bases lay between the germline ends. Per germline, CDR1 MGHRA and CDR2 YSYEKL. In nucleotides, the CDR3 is TGCGCCAGCAGCCAAGACGGGCGGGGTTGGAATGAGCAGTTCTTC. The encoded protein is CASSQDGRGWNEQFF.

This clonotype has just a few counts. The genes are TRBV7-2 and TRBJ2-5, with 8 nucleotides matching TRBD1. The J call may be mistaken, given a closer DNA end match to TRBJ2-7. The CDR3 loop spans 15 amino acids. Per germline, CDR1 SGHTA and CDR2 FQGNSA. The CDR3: CASSLTGAFIFEQYF. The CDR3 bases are TGTGCCAGCAGCCTGACAGGGGCATTCATATTCGAGCAGTACTTC.

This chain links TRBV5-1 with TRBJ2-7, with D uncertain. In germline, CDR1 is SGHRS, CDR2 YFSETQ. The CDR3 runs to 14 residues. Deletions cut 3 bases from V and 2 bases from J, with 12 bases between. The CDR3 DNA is TGCGCCAGCAGCTCCATCTTGGAGCCCTACGAGCAGTACTTC. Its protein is CASSSILEPYEQYF.

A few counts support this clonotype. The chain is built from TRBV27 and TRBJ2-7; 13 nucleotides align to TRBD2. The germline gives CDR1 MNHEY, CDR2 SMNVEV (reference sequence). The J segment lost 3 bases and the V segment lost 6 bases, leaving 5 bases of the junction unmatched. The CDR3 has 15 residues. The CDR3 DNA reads TGTGCCAGCAGCCTGACTAGCGGGGGGATCTACGAGCAGTACTTC. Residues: CASSLTSGGIYEQYF.

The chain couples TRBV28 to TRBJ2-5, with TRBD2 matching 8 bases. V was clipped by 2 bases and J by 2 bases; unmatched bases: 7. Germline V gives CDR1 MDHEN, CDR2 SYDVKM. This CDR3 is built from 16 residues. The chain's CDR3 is CASSLQAPSGQETQYF. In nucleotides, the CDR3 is TGTGCCAGCAGTTTACAAGCCCCTAGCGGGCAAGAGACCCAGTACTTC. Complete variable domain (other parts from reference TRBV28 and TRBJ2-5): DVKVTQSSRYLVKRTGEKVFLECVQDMDHENMFWYRQDPGLGLRLIYFSYDVKMKEKGDIPEGYSVSREKKERFSLILESASTNQTSMYLCASSLQAPSGQETQYFGPGTRLLVL.

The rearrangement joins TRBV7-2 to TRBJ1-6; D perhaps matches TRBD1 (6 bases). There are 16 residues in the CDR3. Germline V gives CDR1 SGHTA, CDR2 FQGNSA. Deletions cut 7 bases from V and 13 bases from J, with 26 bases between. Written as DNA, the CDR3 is TGTGCCAGCACCTTCTTCAGGGGCGGGGTTCACTCGCCCCTCCACTTT. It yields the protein CASTFFRGGVHSPLHF.